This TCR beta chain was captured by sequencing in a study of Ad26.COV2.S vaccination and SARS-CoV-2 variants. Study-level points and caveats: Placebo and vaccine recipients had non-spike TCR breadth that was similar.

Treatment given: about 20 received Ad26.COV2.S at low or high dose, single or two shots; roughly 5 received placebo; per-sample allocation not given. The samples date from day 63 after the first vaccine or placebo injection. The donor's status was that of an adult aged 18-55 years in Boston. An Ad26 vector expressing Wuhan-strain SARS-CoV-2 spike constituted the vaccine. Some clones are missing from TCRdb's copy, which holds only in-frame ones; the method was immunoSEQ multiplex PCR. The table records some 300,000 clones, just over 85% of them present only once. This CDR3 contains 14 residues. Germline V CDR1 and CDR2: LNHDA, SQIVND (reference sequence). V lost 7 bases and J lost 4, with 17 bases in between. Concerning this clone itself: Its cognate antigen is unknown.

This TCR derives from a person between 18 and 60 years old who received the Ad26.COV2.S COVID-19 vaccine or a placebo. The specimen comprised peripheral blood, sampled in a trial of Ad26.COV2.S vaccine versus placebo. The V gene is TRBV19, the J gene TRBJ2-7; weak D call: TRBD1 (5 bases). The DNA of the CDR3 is TGTGCCAGTAATCCCCAGGGAAGGCCATACGAGCAGTACTTC. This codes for CASNPQGRPYEQYF.